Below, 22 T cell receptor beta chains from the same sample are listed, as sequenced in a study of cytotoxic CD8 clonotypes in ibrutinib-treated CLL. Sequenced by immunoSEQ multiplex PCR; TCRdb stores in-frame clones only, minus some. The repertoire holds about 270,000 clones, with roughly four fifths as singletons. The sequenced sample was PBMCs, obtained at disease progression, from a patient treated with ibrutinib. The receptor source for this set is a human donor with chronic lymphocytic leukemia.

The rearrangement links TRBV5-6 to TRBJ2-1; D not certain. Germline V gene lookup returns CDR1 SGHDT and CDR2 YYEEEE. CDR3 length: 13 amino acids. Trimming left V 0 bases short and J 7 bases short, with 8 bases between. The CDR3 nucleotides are TGTGCCAGCAGCTTGGGCCGAGTTAATGAGCAGTTCTTC. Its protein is CASSLGRVNEQFF.

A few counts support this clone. Written as DNA, the CDR3 is TGTGCCAGTAGATACTGGACTAGCGGGAGCAACGGGGAGCTGTTTTTT. Protein product: CASRYWTSGSNGELFF. The chain recombines TRBV19 with TRBJ2-2, with 13 bases that match TRBD2. Unmatched junction bases numbered 8, after V lost 6 bases and J lost 7 bases. This CDR3 contains 16 residues. CDR1 and CDR2 (germline): LNHDA, SQIVND (reference sequence).

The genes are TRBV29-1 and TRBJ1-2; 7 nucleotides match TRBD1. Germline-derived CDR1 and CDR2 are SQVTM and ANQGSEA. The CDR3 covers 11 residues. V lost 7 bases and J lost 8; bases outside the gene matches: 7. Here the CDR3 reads CSADRARGYTF. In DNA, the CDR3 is TGCAGCGCTGACAGGGCGAGGGGCTACACCTTC. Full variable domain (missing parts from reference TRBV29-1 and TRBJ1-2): SAVISQKPSRDICQRGTSLTIQCQVDSQVTMMFWYRQQPGQSLTLIATANQGSEATYESGFVIDKFPISRPNLTFSTLTVSNMSPEDSSIYLCSADRARGYTFGSGTRLTVV.

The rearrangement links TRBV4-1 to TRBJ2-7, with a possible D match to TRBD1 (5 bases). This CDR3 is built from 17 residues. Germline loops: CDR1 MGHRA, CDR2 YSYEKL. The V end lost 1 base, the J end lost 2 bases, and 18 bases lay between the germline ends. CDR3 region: CASSQVFTTARTYEQYF. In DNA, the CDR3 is TGCGCCAGCAGCCAAGTGTTTACGACAGCACGTACCTACGAGCAGTACTTC.

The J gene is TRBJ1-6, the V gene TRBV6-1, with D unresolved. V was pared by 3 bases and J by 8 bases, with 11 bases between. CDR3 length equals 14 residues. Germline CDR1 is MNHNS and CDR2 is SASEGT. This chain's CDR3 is CASSDRRIHSPLHF. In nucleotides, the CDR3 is TGTGCCAGCAGTGATAGGCGGATTCATTCACCCCTCCACTTT.

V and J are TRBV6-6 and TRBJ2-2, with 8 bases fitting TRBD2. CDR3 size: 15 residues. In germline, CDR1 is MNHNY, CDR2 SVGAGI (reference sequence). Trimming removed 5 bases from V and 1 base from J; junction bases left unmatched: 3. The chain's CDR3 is CASSGSGENTGELFF. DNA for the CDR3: TGTGCCAGCAGTGGTAGCGGGGAGAACACCGGGGAGCTGTTTTTT.

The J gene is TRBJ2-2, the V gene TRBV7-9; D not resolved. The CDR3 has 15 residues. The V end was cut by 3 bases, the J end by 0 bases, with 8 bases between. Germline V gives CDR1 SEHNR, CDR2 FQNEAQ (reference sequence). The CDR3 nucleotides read TGTGCCAGCAGCTTGGGGAACGCGAACACCGGGGAGCTGTTTTTT. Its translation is CASSLGNANTGELFF.

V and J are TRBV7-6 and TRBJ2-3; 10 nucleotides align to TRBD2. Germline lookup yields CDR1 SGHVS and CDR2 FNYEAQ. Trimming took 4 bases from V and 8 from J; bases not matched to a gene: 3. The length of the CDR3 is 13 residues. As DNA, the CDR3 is TGTGCCAGCAGCTCGGCTAGCGGGGGTACGCAGTATTTT. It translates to CASSSASGGTQYF.

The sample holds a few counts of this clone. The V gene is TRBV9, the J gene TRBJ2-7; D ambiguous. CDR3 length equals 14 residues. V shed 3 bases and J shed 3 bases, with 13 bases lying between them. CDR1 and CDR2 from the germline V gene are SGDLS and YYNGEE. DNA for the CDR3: TGTGCCAGCAGCGATAGACCCGGTGTCTACGAGCAGTACTTC. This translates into CASSDRPGVYEQYF.

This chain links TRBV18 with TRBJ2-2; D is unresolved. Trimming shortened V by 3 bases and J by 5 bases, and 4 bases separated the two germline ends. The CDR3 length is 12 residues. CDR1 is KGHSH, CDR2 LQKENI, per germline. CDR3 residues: CASSPSTGELFF. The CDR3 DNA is TGTGCCAGCTCACCTAGTACCGGGGAGCTGTTTTTT.

CDR3: CASSPTGGEETQYF. DNA for the CDR3: TGTGCCAGCAGCCCGACAGGGGGGGAGGAGACCCAGTACTTC. The genes are TRBV7-9 and TRBJ2-5; the match to TRBD1 covers 9 bases. Germline CDR1 and CDR2: SEHNR and FQNEAQ (reference sequence). The CDR3 runs to 14 residues. V shed 5 bases, J shed 5 bases, and the junction held 6 bases outside the gene matches. The variable domain in full, with the rest retrieved from reference TRBV7-9 and TRBJ2-5, is DTGVSQNPRHKITKRGQNVTFRCDPISEHNRLYWYRQTLGQGPEFLTYFQNEAQLEKSRLLSDRFSAERPKGSFSTLEIQRTEQGDSAMYLCASSPTGGEETQYFGPGTRLLVL.

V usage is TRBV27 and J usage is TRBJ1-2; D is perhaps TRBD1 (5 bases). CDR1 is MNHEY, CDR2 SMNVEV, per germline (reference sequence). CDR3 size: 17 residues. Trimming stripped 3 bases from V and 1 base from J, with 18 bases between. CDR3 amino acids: CASSFRSGRIYNYGYTF. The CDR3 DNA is TGTGCCAGCAGTTTTAGGTCAGGGAGAATTTATAACTATGGCTACACCTTC.

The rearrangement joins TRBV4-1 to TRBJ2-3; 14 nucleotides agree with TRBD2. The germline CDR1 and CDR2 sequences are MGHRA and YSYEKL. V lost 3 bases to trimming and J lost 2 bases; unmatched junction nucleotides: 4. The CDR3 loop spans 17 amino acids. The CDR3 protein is CASSHPGLAGVTDTQYF. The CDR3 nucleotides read TGCGCCAGCAGCCACCCGGGACTAGCGGGAGTCACAGATACGCAGTATTTT.

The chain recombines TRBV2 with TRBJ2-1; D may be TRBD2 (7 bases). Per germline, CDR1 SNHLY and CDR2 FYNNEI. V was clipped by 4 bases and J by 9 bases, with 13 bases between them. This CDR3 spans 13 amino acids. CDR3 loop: CASSVGGAGEQFF. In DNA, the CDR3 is TGTGCCAGCAGTGTGGGGGGGGCCGGTGAGCAGTTCTTC. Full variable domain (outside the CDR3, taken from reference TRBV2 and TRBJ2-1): EPEVTQTPSHQVTQMGQEVILRCVPISNHLYFYWYRQILGQKVEFLVSFYNNEISEKSEIFDDQFSVERPDGSNFTLKIRSTKLEDSAMYFCASSVGGAGEQFFGPGTRLTVL.

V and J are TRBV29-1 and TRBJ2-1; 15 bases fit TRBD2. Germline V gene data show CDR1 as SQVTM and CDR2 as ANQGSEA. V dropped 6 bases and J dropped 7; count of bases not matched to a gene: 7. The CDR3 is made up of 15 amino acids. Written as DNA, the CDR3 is TGCAGCGTACACGGGACTAGCGGGAGGCATAATGAGCAGTTCTTC. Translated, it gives CSVHGTSGRHNEQFF.

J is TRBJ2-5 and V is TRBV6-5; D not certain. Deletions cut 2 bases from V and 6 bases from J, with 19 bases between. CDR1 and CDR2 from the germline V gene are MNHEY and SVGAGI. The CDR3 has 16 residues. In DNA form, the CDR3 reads TGTGCCAGCAGTTACAGGAGCTTGACAACAAGGCAGACCCAGTACTTC. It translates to CASSYRSLTTRQTQYF.

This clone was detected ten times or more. In DNA form, the CDR3 reads TGTGCCACCAGCGGAGGGATGATCGGGGCCAACGTCCTGACTTTC. Its translation: CATSGGMIGANVLTF. This chain links TRBV15 with TRBJ2-6; D may be TRBD2 (6 bases). Germline V gives CDR1 LNHNV, CDR2 YYDKDF (reference sequence). The ends were cut back, 5 bases at V and 4 bases at J, with 12 bases in the middle. There are 15 residues in the CDR3.

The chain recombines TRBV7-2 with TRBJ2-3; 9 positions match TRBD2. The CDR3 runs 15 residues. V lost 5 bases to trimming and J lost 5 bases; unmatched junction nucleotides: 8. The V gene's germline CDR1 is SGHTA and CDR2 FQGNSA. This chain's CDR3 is CASSPWASGEDTQYF. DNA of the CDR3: TGTGCCAGCAGCCCGTGGGCTAGCGGGGAAGATACGCAGTATTTT.

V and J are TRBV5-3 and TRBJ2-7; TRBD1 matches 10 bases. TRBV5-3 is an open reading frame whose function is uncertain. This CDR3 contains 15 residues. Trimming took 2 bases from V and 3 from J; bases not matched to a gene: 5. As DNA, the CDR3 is TGTGCCAGAAGCTTACGGACAGGGGGAAACTACGAGCAGTACTTC. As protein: CARSLRTGGNYEQYF.

In DNA form, the CDR3 reads TGTGCCAGCAGCCTCGATTCCGGGACGTACAAGTTCTTC. This gives the protein CASSLDSGTYKFF. The chain links TRBV9 to TRBJ2-1; D possibly matches TRBD1 or TRBD2 (5 bases each). The CDR3 extends over 13 amino acids. CDR1 is SGDLS, CDR2 YYNGEE, per germline. V lost 4 bases, J lost 14 bases, and 19 bases lay in between.

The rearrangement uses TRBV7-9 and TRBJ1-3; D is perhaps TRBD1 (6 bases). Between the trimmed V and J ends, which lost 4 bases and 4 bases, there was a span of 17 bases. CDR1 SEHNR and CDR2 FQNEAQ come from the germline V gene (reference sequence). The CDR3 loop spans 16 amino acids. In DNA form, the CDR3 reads TGTGCCAGCAGCTGGGGGGCTCTCCGGAACGGAAACACCATATATTTT. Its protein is CASSWGALRNGNTIYF.

CDR3 DNA: TGTGCCAGCAGGGAGACAGGGGAGTGGAGCACTGAAGCTTTCTTT. As protein: CASRETGEWSTEAFF. The chain employs TRBV25-1 and TRBJ1-1; TRBD1 matches at 8 bases. The CDR3 is made up of 15 amino acids. After removal of 6 bases from V and 4 bases from J, the junction contained 10 bases not matched to a gene. Looked up from germline, CDR1 is MGHDK and CDR2 is SYGVNS.